This T cell receptor beta chain appears in the sequencing data of a study of blood T cell repertoires in COVID-19. Across the whole study: PBMCs, B-cell-depleted T cells, or T cells provided the cDNA or gDNA that made up the material.

TCRdb's table, derived via immunoSEQ multiplex PCR, lists solely in-frame clones and lacks some. This sample yields some 110,000 clones, of which about 89% are seen a single time; under 5% belongs to the top ten. The germline CDR1 and CDR2 sequences are DFQATT and SNEGSKA (reference sequence). The length of the CDR3 is 11 residues. V was trimmed by 5 bases and J by 7 bases, leaving 8 bases between them. This chain connects TRBV20-1 to TRBJ2-2; weak D call: TRBD2 (5 bases). The receptor comes from a man in his forties with acute or convalescent COVID-19. Material for sequencing was peripheral blood. CDR3 loop: CSAPEGGELFF. The CDR3 DNA reads TGCAGTGCTCCTGAGGGCGGGGAGCTGTTTTTT.